This T cell receptor (beta chain) stems from a study of T cell repertoires in cytomegalovirus infection. The CDR3 extends over 12 amino acids. Between the trimmed V and J ends, which lost 4 bases and 1 base, there was a span of 6 bases. Germline V lookup: CDR1 DFQATT, CDR2 SNEGSKA (reference sequence). TCRdb itself ran the reads through MiXCR, one entry per CDR3 protein. Of around 740,000 distinct CDR3 sequences in the sample, less than 40% were seen once. This clonotype has just a few counts. The antigen is not known. Study-wide points: Ex vivo, HLA-C-restricted CMV-specific TCR beta clonotypes prevailed over the rest of the response.

The chain joins TRBV20-1 to TRBJ2-3; D gene unclear. Sample: PBMCs. The clonotype originates from a human donor in good health (CMV status not recorded). Some clones in this sample may be carry-over from other donors' samples. The CDR3 protein is CSATGGTDTQYF. CDR3 DNA sequence: TGCAGTGCTACTGGGGGCACAGATACGCAGTATTTT.